The 11 T cell receptor beta chains in this list originate from one sample, sequenced in a study of T-cell memory formation after mild COVID-19. TCRdb ran MiXCR on the 5' RACE reads and lists one entry per CDR3 protein. The data hold fewer than 350,000 distinct CDR3 sequences, with more than 13% observed a single time. The sample taken for sequencing was PBMCs or a T cell subset sorted from them (not recorded which). Receptors were obtained from a man aged 18 to 35 who had mild COVID-19 (a few samples of this study predate the infection). Cell type and time point are not known.

In this sample, this clonotype turned up a few times. The V and J genes are TRBV4-1 and TRBJ2-7; TRBD2 is a possible D gene (6 bases). V dropped 0 bases and J dropped 2 bases, with 11 bases sitting between them. CDR3 size: 15 residues. Germline CDR1 MGHRA, CDR2 YSYEKL. The CDR3, as DNA: TGCGCCAGCAGCCAAGACCTGGGGGGAACCTACGAGCAGTACTTC. Amino acids: CASSQDLGGTYEQYF.

The V gene is TRBV7-8, the J gene TRBJ1-5; D might be TRBD1 (6 bases). CDR3 length equals 14 residues. V dropped 2 bases and J dropped 6 bases, with 11 bases sitting between them. Germline CDR1 and CDR2: SGHVS and FQNEAQ. The CDR3 loop reads CASSLNGGSQPQHF. CDR3 nucleotides: TGTGCCAGCAGCTTAAACGGGGGCAGTCAGCCCCAGCATTTT.

This clonotype was counted ten times or more. This chain links TRBV7-3 with TRBJ1-2; D remains ambiguous. V was shortened by 5 bases and J by 6 bases, with 19 bases between the two germline ends. Looked up from germline, CDR1 is SGHTA and CDR2 is FQGTGA. The CDR3 is made up of 15 amino acids. CDR3: CASSLVAGIDHGYTF. The CDR3 DNA reads TGTGCCAGCAGCCTCGTGGCTGGGATTGATCATGGCTACACCTTC.

This clonotype was seen more than once but under ten times. The genes are TRBV20-1 and TRBJ2-1; 7 nucleotides line up with TRBD2. With V trimmed by 3 bases and J by 8 bases, 1 base remained unmatched. Germline values: CDR1 DFQATT, CDR2 SNEGSKA (reference sequence). The CDR3 extends over 11 amino acids. The CDR3 DNA reads TGCAGTGCTAGTCGGGAGGATGAGCAGTTCTTC. Its translation is CSASREDEQFF.

J is TRBJ2-7 and V is TRBV29-1; 7 bases align to TRBD1. J was trimmed by 2 bases and V by 1 base; bases with no gene match: 8. The CDR3 runs to 15 residues. The germline CDR1 and CDR2 sequences are SQVTM and ANQGSEA. The CDR3 region has the DNA TGCAGCGTTGAAGGGGGCCTCGGGACAGCCTACGAGCAGTACTTC. Translation gives CSVEGGLGTAYEQYF.

V usage is TRBV12-5 and J usage is TRBJ1-5, with 9 positions matching TRBD1. This CDR3 region has 16 residues. The V gene's germline CDR1 is LGHNT and CDR2 FRNRAP. Trimming removed 5 bases from V and 3 bases from J; junction bases left unmatched: 8. The CDR3 DNA reads as TGTGCTAGTGGTCTCTCCGGGACAGGGCTCAATCAGCCCCAGCATTTT. It yields the protein CASGLSGTGLNQPQHF.

This clonotype has at least ten counts. The chain joins TRBV15 to TRBJ2-5, with TRBD1 identical over 7 bases. Germline CDR1 is LNHNV and CDR2 is YYDKDF (reference sequence). V trimming: 1 base; J trimming: 2 bases; junction bases outside the gene matches: 1. This CDR3 contains 14 residues. CDR3 protein: CATSRGRGQETQYF. The CDR3 DNA sequence: TGTGCCACCAGCAGAGGCAGGGGGCAAGAGACCCAGTACTTC.

The genes are TRBV7-2 and TRBJ2-5; D might be TRBD1 (5 bases). CDR3 length equals 15 residues. Between the trimmed V and J ends, which lost 4 bases and 0 bases, there was a span of 12 bases. Per the germline V gene, CDR1 is SGHTA and CDR2 is FQGNSA. The DNA for the CDR3 is TGTGCCAGCAGCTCCCCGGACACATACCAAGAGACCCAGTACTTC. It is translated as CASSSPDTYQETQYF.

Comment on this clonotype: One end of the junction is discordant with germline, which a read error may explain. The chain uses TRBV4-3 and TRBJ2-3; the D is unclear. The CDR3 length is 13 residues. Per germline, CDR1 LGHNA and CDR2 YSLEER. DNA of the CDR3: TGCGACAGCAGCCAGGATTTGAGGGATACGCAGTATTTT. It is translated as CDSSQDLRDTQYF.

The gene calls are TRBV6-2 or TRBV6-3 and TRBJ1-5; D gene ambiguous. Germline V gene lookup returns CDR1 MNHEY and CDR2 SVGEGT. The V end was cut by 0 bases, the J end by 7 bases, with 10 bases between. The CDR3 spans 14 residues. The CDR3 DNA sequence: TGTGCCAGCAGTTACTCGGGTGCCCCCCAGCCCCAGCATTTT. Protein product: CASSYSGAPQPQHF.

This chain joins TRBV12-3 or TRBV12-4 and TRBJ1-4; D not resolved. This CDR3 has 14 residues. Trimming took off 7 bases at V and 8 bases at J, with 17 bases between the two ends. CDR3 DNA sequence: TGTGCCAGCACCTCTTATGCGCCAGGAGAAAAACTGTTTTTT. Translation: CASTSYAPGEKLFF.